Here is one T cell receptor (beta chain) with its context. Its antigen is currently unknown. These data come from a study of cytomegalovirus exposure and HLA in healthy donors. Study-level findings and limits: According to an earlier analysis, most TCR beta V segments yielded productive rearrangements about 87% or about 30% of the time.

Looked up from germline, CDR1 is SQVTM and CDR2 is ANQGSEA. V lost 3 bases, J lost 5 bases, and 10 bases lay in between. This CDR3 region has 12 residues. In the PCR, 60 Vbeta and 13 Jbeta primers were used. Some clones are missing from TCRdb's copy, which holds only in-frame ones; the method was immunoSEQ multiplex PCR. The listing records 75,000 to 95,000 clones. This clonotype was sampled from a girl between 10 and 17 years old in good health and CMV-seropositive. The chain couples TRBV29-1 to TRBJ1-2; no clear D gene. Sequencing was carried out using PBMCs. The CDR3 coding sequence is TGCAGCGTTGATTTGGGCGGGTATGGCTACACCTTC. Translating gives CSVDLGGYGYTF.